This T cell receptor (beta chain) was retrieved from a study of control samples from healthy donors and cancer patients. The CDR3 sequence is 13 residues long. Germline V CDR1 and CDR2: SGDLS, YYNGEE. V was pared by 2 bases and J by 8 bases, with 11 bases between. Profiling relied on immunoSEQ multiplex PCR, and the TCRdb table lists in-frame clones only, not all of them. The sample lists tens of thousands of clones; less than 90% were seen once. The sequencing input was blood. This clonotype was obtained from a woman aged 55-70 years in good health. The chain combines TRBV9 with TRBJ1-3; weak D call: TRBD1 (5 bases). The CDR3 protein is CASSVAGGDTIYF. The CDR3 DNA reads TGTGCCAGCAGCGTCGCTGGGGGGGACACCATATATTTT.